This TCR beta chain was recovered during a study of T-cell reconstitution after alpha-beta-depleted transplantation in children. General study results and limits: Day-60 TCRbeta diversity that was high in some patients was derived from surviving recipient T cells and thymic progenitors.

Of note for this clonotype: No antigen is known for it.

Preparation of the TCRbeta library involved a method that used unique molecular identifiers. MiXCR, applied by TCRdb to the PCR reads, yields one record per CDR3 protein. The repertoire has about 280,000 distinct CDR3 sequences, about 9.9% of them found once; the top ten carry about a quarter. With 4 bases removed from V and 2 bases from J, the gap between germline ends came to 2 bases. This CDR3 region has 11 residues. V and J are TRBV12-3 or TRBV12-4 and TRBJ1-2; D is unresolved. The source of this sequence is a male patient aged 2 to 9 who had a stem cell transplant for chronic granulomatous disease, so the T cells may come from the graft donor. This material consisted of peripheral blood, taken 180 days after TCRalphabeta/CD19-depleted stem cell transplant. This CDR3 reads CASSYNYGYTF. The CDR3 DNA sequence: TGTGCCAGCAGTTACAACTATGGCTACACCTTC.